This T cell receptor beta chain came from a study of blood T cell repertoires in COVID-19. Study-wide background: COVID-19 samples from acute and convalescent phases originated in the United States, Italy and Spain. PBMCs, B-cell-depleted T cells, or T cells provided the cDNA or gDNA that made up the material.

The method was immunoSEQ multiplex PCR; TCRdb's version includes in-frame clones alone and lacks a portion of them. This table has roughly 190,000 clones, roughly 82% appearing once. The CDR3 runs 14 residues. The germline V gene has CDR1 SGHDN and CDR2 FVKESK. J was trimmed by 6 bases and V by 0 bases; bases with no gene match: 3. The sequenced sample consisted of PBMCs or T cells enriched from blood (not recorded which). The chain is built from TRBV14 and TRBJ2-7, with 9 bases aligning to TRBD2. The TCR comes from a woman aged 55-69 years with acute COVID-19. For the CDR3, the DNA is TGTGCCAGCAGCCAAGAAGTGACTAGCGGCGAGCAGTACTTC. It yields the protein CASSQEVTSGEQYF.